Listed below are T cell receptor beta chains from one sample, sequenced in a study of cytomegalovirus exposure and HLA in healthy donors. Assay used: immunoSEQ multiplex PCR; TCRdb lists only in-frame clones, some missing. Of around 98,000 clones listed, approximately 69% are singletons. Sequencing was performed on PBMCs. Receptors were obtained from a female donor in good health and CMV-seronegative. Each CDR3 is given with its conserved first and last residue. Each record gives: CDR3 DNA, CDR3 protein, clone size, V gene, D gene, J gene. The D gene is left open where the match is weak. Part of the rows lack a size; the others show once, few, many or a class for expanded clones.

cdr3_nt: TGTGCCAGCAGTGAAGCTTACAGGGCTGGAAACACCATATATTTT
cdr3_aa: CASSEAYRAGNTIYF
clone_size: once
v_call: TRBV2
d_call: NA
j_call: TRBJ1-3

cdr3_nt: TGTGCCAGCAGCTTAGTTAAGCGCGGGAGGTCCTACGAGCAGTACTTC
cdr3_aa: CASSLVKRGRSYEQYF
clone_size: few
v_call: TRBV7-8
d_call: TRBD2
j_call: TRBJ2-7

cdr3_nt: TGTGCCAGTAGTATATCATCTAGCGGGAAGGAGACCCAGTACTTC
cdr3_aa: CASSISSSGKETQYF
clone_size: NA
v_call: TRBV19
d_call: TRBD2
j_call: TRBJ2-5

cdr3_nt: TGTGCCAGCAAAACACCGGGACAGGGCAACGAAAAACTGTTTTTT
cdr3_aa: CASKTPGQGNEKLFF
clone_size: NA
v_call: TRBV28
d_call: TRBD1
j_call: TRBJ1-4

cdr3_nt: TGTGCCTGGAGCCCTGGGACTAGCGGGGGGCCGGATACGCAGTATTTT
cdr3_aa: CAWSPGTSGGPDTQYF
clone_size: NA
v_call: TRBV30
d_call: TRBD2
j_call: TRBJ2-3

cdr3_nt: TGTGCCTGGAGTGGGGTACTAAGCTCCTACGAGCAGTACTTC
cdr3_aa: CAWSGVLSSYEQYF
clone_size: NA
v_call: TRBV30
d_call: NA
j_call: TRBJ2-7

cdr3_nt: TGTGCCAGCAGCTTGGTACGGTCGGAGACCCAGTACTTC
cdr3_aa: CASSLVRSETQYF
clone_size: NA
v_call: TRBV5-6
d_call: NA
j_call: TRBJ2-5

cdr3_nt: TGCGCCAGCGGGGAGAACAATGAGCAGTTCTTC
cdr3_aa: CASGENNEQFF
clone_size: NA
v_call: TRBV5-1
d_call: NA
j_call: TRBJ2-1

cdr3_nt: TGTGCCTGGAGTGGACTAGCGGGAGCGGGTGAGCAGTTCTTC
cdr3_aa: CAWSGLAGAGEQFF
clone_size: few
v_call: TRBV30
d_call: TRBD2
j_call: TRBJ2-1

cdr3_nt: TGTGCCAGTAGTACGCAGGCTAACTATGGCTACACCTTC
cdr3_aa: CASSTQANYGYTF
clone_size: few
v_call: TRBV19
d_call: NA
j_call: TRBJ1-2

cdr3_nt: TGTGCCAGCACTAGCGGGGGGGCGAAGGAGACCCAGTACTTC
cdr3_aa: CASTSGGAKETQYF
clone_size: NA
v_call: TRBV11-2
d_call: TRBD2
j_call: TRBJ2-5

cdr3_nt: TGTGCCAGCAGTGAAGTAAACTACCCCGGGGAGACCCAGTACTTC
cdr3_aa: CASSEVNYPGETQYF
clone_size: NA
v_call: TRBV2
d_call: NA
j_call: TRBJ2-5

cdr3_nt: TGTGCCACCAGCCCGGGACAGTCTAATGAAAAACTGTTTTTT
cdr3_aa: CATSPGQSNEKLFF
clone_size: NA
v_call: TRBV15
d_call: TRBD1
j_call: TRBJ1-4

cdr3_nt: TGTGCCAGCAGCTTACGCAGGGGGCTGGACAATGAGCAGTTCTTC
cdr3_aa: CASSLRRGLDNEQFF
clone_size: NA
v_call: TRBV7-8
d_call: TRBD1
j_call: TRBJ2-1

cdr3_nt: TGTGCCAGCAGCTCCAGGGTTCTGACCTACGAGCAGTACTTC
cdr3_aa: CASSSRVLTYEQYF
clone_size: NA
v_call: TRBV7-6
d_call: NA
j_call: TRBJ2-7

cdr3_nt: TGTGCCAGCAGTTACTCGACTAGCGGGCGAGATACGCAGTATTTT
cdr3_aa: CASSYSTSGRDTQYF
clone_size: once
v_call: TRBV6-6
d_call: TRBD2
j_call: TRBJ2-3

cdr3_nt: TGTGCCATCAGTGAGCCGAGAATGACGGGAGCCTACGAGCAGTACTTC
cdr3_aa: CAISEPRMTGAYEQYF
clone_size: few
v_call: TRBV10-3
d_call: NA
j_call: TRBJ2-7

cdr3_nt: TGTGCCAGCAGTCGAATCCCCAGCTCTGGAAACACCATATATTTT
cdr3_aa: CASSRIPSSGNTIYF
clone_size: once
v_call: TRBV2
d_call: NA
j_call: TRBJ1-3

cdr3_nt: TGCGCCAGCAGCTGGGGGGAAAGGACAACTAATGAAAAACTGTTTTTT
cdr3_aa: CASSWGERTTNEKLFF
clone_size: NA
v_call: TRBV5-1
d_call: NA
j_call: TRBJ1-4

cdr3_nt: TGTGCCAGCAGCTCCAGACAGACAAACATTCAGTACTTC
cdr3_aa: CASSSRQTNIQYF
clone_size: NA
v_call: TRBV11-2
d_call: NA
j_call: TRBJ2-4

cdr3_nt: TGTGCCAGTAGTATAGCCGGGAGTTACAATGAGCAGTTCTTC
cdr3_aa: CASSIAGSYNEQFF
clone_size: once
v_call: TRBV19
d_call: NA
j_call: TRBJ2-1